The source of this TCR beta chain is a study of CD8 T cells in ankylosing spondylitis. 5'-RACE, quantitative and with molecular barcodes, yielded the TCR beta libraries. Each CDR3 protein gets one entry after TCRdb re-called the 5' RACE reads with MiXCR. Counted here are some 140,000 distinct CDR3 sequences, about 6.7% occurring once; the ten biggest clones make up around an eighth. CDR3 length: 14 amino acids. V was pared by 6 bases and J by 4 bases, with 15 bases between. Findings and caveats of the study: Seemingly distinctive of ankylosing spondylitis blood was a TCR beta motif formed by eight highly homologous variants. As for the disease-linked clones, they showed a CD8+ phenotype and occurred at relatively low frequencies in peripheral blood.

This clonotype was seen repeatedly, ten times or more. Its target is not known. The source material was blood, either unsorted or a sorted T cell fraction (not recorded which). This TCR was sampled from a female donor with ankylosing spondylitis or in good health (not recorded which). This chain links TRBV12-3 or TRBV12-4 with TRBJ1-2, with D perhaps matching TRBD1 (6 bases). The CDR3 bases are TGTGCCAGCAGCCGAACAGGGTTTGGCTATGGCTACACCTTC. Protein sequence: CASSRTGFGYGYTF.